The 14 T cell receptor beta chains below all came from one sample that was sequenced in a study of human T cells and chemical hapten exposure. TCRdb re-called the RACE reads with MiXCR, one entry per CDR3 protein. In the table there are 180,000 or so distinct CDR3 sequences, approximately 20% of which are singletons. The time point was: patch test 1, 2 weeks after DPC sensitization. Treatment defined: therapeutic diphenylcyclopropenone sensitization with weekly scalp DPC. Sample: whole blood, taken in connection with sensitization to the hapten diphenylcyclopropenone (DPC). Receptors originate from a woman aged 45-60 years with alopecia areata. Some clones in this sample may be carry-over from other donors' samples.

This clonotype showed up just a few times. The chain links TRBV28 to TRBJ2-7; the D is unclear. The CDR3 sequence is 13 residues long. The germline V gene encodes CDR1 MDHEN and CDR2 SYDVKM. V was shortened by 3 bases and J by 4 bases, with 10 bases between the two germline ends. The CDR3, as DNA: TGTGCCAGCAGTTTTATCGGAGCTTACGAGCAGTACTTC. As protein: CASSFIGAYEQYF.

The V call is TRBV12-3 or TRBV12-4, the J call TRBJ1-5; D unresolved. V lost 3 bases, J lost 5 bases, and 8 bases lay in between. The CDR3 totals 13 residues. CDR3 sequence: CASSFGPDQPQHF. CDR3 DNA sequence: TGTGCCAGCAGTTTCGGGCCTGATCAGCCCCAGCATTTT.

This clonotype was observed a few times. This rearrangement joins TRBV5-1 to TRBJ2-1; D not certain. Per the germline V gene, CDR1 is SGHRS and CDR2 is YFSETQ. The CDR3 is 14 amino acids. Trimming took 5 bases from V and 2 from J, leaving 11 bases between them. The CDR3 is CASRFYFTYNEQFF. Written as DNA, the CDR3 is TGCGCCAGCAGGTTCTACTTTACCTACAATGAGCAGTTCTTC.

The V call is TRBV7-3, the J call TRBJ2-7; maybe TRBD1 (6 bases). V was trimmed by 6 bases and J by 3 bases, leaving 6 bases between them. The CDR3 length is 11 residues. Germline V lookup: CDR1 SGHTA, CDR2 FQGTGA. The CDR3 is CASRQGYEQYF. CDR3 in DNA: TGTGCCAGCAGACAGGGCTACGAGCAGTACTTC. Drawing the rest from reference TRBV7-3 and TRBJ2-7, the complete variable domain is GAGVSQTPSNKVTEKGKYVELRCDPISGHTALYWYRQSLGQGPEFLIYFQGTGAADDSGLPNDRFFAVRPEGSVSTLKIQRTERGDSAVYLCASRQGYEQYFGPGTRLTVT.

Only a few counts were recorded for this clonotype. This chain connects TRBV20-1 to TRBJ2-2; D call uncertain. Germline-derived CDR1 and CDR2 are DFQATT and SNEGSKA (reference sequence). Trimming cost V 5 bases and J 2 bases, with 6 bases left between them. There are 12 residues in the CDR3. CDR3 sequence (DNA): TGCAGTGCTGCCCAAAACACCGGGGAGCTGTTTTTT. Translating gives CSAAQNTGELFF.

This clonotype came up a few times. The chain recombines TRBV20-1 with TRBJ1-5, with D perhaps matching TRBD1 (5 bases). V lost 7 bases and J lost 7, with 17 bases in between. Germline lookup yields CDR1 DFQATT and CDR2 SNEGSKA (reference sequence). This CDR3 has 13 amino acids. CDR3 sequence: CSVQLGAGQPQHF. The CDR3 nucleotides read TGCAGTGTTCAATTAGGGGCTGGACAGCCCCAGCATTTT.

The chain employs TRBV21-1 and TRBJ2-1; whether TRBD2, the table's D call, matches the DNA was not checked. TRBV21-1 is marked as a pseudogene. This CDR3 comprises 17 residues. The CDR3 loop reads CASSKEIAGGLYNEQFF. In DNA form, the CDR3 reads TGTGCCAGCAGCAAAGAGATAGCGGGAGGGCTCTACAATGAGCAGTTCTTC.

This rearrangement joins TRBV9 to TRBJ1-2; D call uncertain. This CDR3 is built from 13 residues. Germline CDR1 SGDLS, CDR2 YYNGEE. V lost 3 bases to trimming and J lost 7 bases, with 13 bases between them. CDR3 nucleotides: TGTGCCAGCAGCGATGACCGATTATCTGGCTACACCTTC. Translating gives CASSDDRLSGYTF.

This clonotype was detected a few times. V is TRBV20-1 and J is TRBJ1-1; possible D gene TRBD1, 5 bases. Germline CDR1 is DFQATT and CDR2 is SNEGSKA (reference sequence). V gave up 4 bases and J gave up 8 bases, with 17 bases separating them. The CDR3 is made up of 13 amino acids. For the CDR3, the DNA is TGCAGTGCTACTCCTCCCGGGACTGCAGAAGCTTTCTTT. Its translation is CSATPPGTAEAFF.

V and J are TRBV12-3 or TRBV12-4 and TRBJ1-5; D ambiguous. The V end was cut by 7 bases, the J end by 4 bases, with 11 bases between. This CDR3 is 13 amino acids long. DNA of the CDR3: TGTGCCAGCACACCGGGTCCAAATCAGCCCCAGCATTTT. This encodes CASTPGPNQPQHF.

As regards this clonotype: One base away lies a much larger clone, so this may be a sequencing read error. V gene TRBV29-1 combines with J gene TRBJ2-3; no clear D gene. Per germline, CDR1 SQVTM and CDR2 ANQGSEA. The CDR3 consists of 12 residues. V lost 0 bases to trimming and J lost 4 bases, with 5 bases between them. The CDR3, as DNA: TGCAGCGTTGAAGACAGCGCAGATACGCAGTATTTT. It is translated as CSVEDSADTQYF.

This clonotype showed up just a few times. J is TRBJ2-7 and V is TRBV9; unclear D gene. This CDR3 comprises 17 residues. Germline-derived CDR1 and CDR2 are SGDLS and YYNGEE. V was pared by 0 bases and J by 5 bases, with 21 bases between. CDR3 DNA: TGTGCCAGCAGCGTAGACCCGGCGTCTTGGGTAAAGGACGAGCAGTACTTC. This encodes CASSVDPASWVKDEQYF. Using reference TRBV9 and TRBJ2-7 for the parts outside the CDR3, the full variable domain is DSGVTQTPKHLITATGQRVTLRCSPRSGDLSVYWYQQSLDQGLQFLIQYYNGEERAKGNILERFSAQQFPDLHSELNLSSLELGDSALYFCASSVDPASWVKDEQYFGPGTRLTVT.

V gene TRBV5-4 combines with J gene TRBJ1-2; D not certain. CDR1 and CDR2 from the germline V gene are SGHNT and YYREEE (reference sequence). The CDR3 extends over 13 amino acids. Trimming pared 0 bases from V and 4 bases from J, leaving 7 bases between. For the CDR3, the DNA is TGTGCCAGCAGCTTGGATGGTTCCTATGGCTACACCTTC. Protein product: CASSLDGSYGYTF.

This clonotype was seen at least ten times. The chain couples TRBV5-5 to TRBJ2-7, with D uncertain. Germline V gives CDR1 SGHKS, CDR2 YYEKEE (reference sequence). This CDR3 comprises 14 residues. V was shortened by 0 bases and J by 0 bases, with 7 bases between the two germline ends. The CDR3 DNA reads as TGTGCCAGCAGCTTGGCCCAGAGCTCCTACGAGCAGTACTTC. Translation gives CASSLAQSSYEQYF.